What follows is one T cell receptor beta chain and its context. Its antigen is currently unknown. With a much larger clone just one base away, this may be a read error. This entry comes from a study of T cell repertoires in cytomegalovirus infection. Study-wide background: Matching HLA type and CMV infection were both indicated by public TCR beta signatures. General study points: Pooled public TCR beta family frequency picked out CMV carriers with the relevant HLA.

TCRdb fed the reads into MiXCR, producing one record per CDR3 protein. Of 900,000 to 950,000 distinct CDR3 sequences listed, approximately 30% are singletons. Sample: cultured CD8+ T cells from PBMCs, taken from culture after CMV antigen stimulation. The sequence was collected from a human donor in good health (CMV status not recorded). Some clones in this sample may be carry-over from other donors' samples.

Here the CDR3 reads CTSSLGVAGVAPSYNEQFF. In DNA form, the CDR3 reads TGTACCAGCAGCTTAGGTGTAGCGGGGGTGGCCCCGTCCTACAATGAGCAGTTCTTC. The V gene is TRBV7-4, the J gene TRBJ2-1, with 9 bases lining up with TRBD2. CDR1 and CDR2 (germline): SGHVT, SQSDAQ. The CDR3 is made up of 19 amino acids.